This is a list of T cell receptor beta chains from one sample in a study of cytomegalovirus exposure and HLA in healthy donors. Profiled with immunoSEQ multiplex PCR; TCRdb holds only in-frame clones, not every one. Across roughly 77,000 clones, the top ten clones capture approximately 3.6% of the sample. Sequencing was carried out using PBMCs. These receptor sequences come from a female donor in good health and CMV-seropositive. The CDR3 runs from the conserved cysteine through the conserved F or W. The D gene is left open where the match is weak.

j_gene: TRBJ2-7; v_gene: TRBV19; d_gene: .; len: 13; CDR3nt: TGTGCCAGTAGCCGACAGAGTGCCTACGAGCAGTACTTC; CDR3aa: CASSRQSAYEQYF
j_gene: TRBJ2-3; v_gene: TRBV5-1; d_gene: TRBD1; len: 15; CDR3nt: TGCGCCAGCAGGATGGACAGGGGGAATACAGATACGCAGTATTTT; CDR3aa: CASRMDRGNTDTQYF
j_gene: TRBJ1-1; v_gene: TRBV7-9; d_gene: TRBD1; len: 14; CDR3nt: TGTGCCAGCAGTGAGAACAGGGGGAGCGAGGAAGCTTTCTTT; CDR3aa: CASSENRGSEEAFF
j_gene: TRBJ2-3; v_gene: TRBV7-2; d_gene: TRBD2; len: 14; CDR3nt: TGTGCCAGCAGCCTTAGGGGACTAGGGGATACGCAGTATTTT; CDR3aa: CASSLRGLGDTQYF
j_gene: TRBJ2-1; v_gene: TRBV6-5; d_gene: .; len: 11; CDR3nt: TGTGCCAGCAGTTCCGGGAATGAGCAGTTCTTC; CDR3aa: CASSSGNEQFF
j_gene: TRBJ1-6; v_gene: TRBV7-2; d_gene: TRBD1; len: 16; CDR3nt: TGTGCCAGCAGCTTAGTAGACAGGGCGTCGGGTTCACCCCTCCACTTT; CDR3aa: CASSLVDRASGSPLHF
j_gene: TRBJ1-1; v_gene: TRBV7-2; d_gene: .; len: 16; CDR3nt: TGTGCCAGCAGCCCAAACCCGACTGACTCGAACACTGAAGCTTTCTTT; CDR3aa: CASSPNPTDSNTEAFF
j_gene: TRBJ1-2; v_gene: TRBV6-5; d_gene: TRBD1; len: 15; CDR3nt: TGTGCCAGCAGTTCCATTGTAGGGACAGGGGAAAGCTACACCTTC; CDR3aa: CASSSIVGTGESYTF
j_gene: TRBJ1-1; v_gene: TRBV11-2; d_gene: .; len: 15; CDR3nt: TGTGCCAGCAGCCCAGAAAGGGGGAGAAGGACTGAAGCTTTCTTT; CDR3aa: CASSPERGRRTEAFF
j_gene: TRBJ1-2; v_gene: TRBV6-5; d_gene: TRBD1; len: 14; CDR3nt: TGTGCCAGCAGGATGGGACAGGGCATGGCTGGCTACACCTTC; CDR3aa: CASRMGQGMAGYTF